Detailed here is one T cell receptor beta chain. Antigen unknown. The data derive from a study of T cells in localized non-small cell lung cancer. Study conclusions and caveats: Investigators sequenced only a single tumor region, leaving heterogeneity possible. Adjacent uninvolved lung had the highest clonality, suggesting focused antigen responses. Among the top 100 tumor clones, a median about 60 appeared in adjacent lung. There was an association of higher blood T cell density with longer overall survival.

Looked up from germline, CDR1 is SGHNT and CDR2 is YYREEE (reference sequence). Unmatched junction bases numbered 5, after V lost 4 bases and J lost 2 bases. The CDR3 has 15 amino acids. Assay: immunoSEQ multiplex PCR; the TCRdb copy retains only in-frame clones and omits some. The table records 38,000 or so clones, around 81% of them present only once. This material consisted of peripheral blood mononuclear cells, taken before any cancer treatment. V is TRBV5-4 and J is TRBJ2-7; 11 bases align to TRBD1. The receptor was derived from a male donor aged 60 or older with stage II lung adenocarcinoma. The CDR3 is CASSNPGQGAYEQYF. In nucleotides, the CDR3 is TGTGCCAGCAGCAACCCGGGACAGGGGGCCTACGAGCAGTACTTC.